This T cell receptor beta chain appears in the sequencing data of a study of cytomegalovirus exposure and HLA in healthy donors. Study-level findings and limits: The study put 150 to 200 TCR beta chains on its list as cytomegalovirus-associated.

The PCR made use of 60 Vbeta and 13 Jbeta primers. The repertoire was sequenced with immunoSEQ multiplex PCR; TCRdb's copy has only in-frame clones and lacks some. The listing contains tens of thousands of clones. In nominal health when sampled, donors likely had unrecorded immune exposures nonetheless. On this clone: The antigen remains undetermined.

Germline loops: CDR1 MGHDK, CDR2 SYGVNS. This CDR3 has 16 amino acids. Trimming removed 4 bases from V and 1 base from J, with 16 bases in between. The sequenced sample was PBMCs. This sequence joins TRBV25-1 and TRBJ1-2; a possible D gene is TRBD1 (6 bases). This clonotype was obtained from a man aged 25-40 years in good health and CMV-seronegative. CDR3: CASSGRDKPINYGYTF. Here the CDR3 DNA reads TGTGCCAGCAGTGGACGGGACAAGCCTATTAACTATGGCTACACCTTC.